This T cell receptor beta chain was identified in a study of monozygotic twins with inflammatory bowel disease. General observations from the study: Relative to healthy twins, IBD patients had fewer clonotypes in common with others, a gap that was especially apparent with disease activity. Concordance status among twins (concordant versus discordant) showed no link to repertoire similarity, possibly from limited power.

Unsorted whole blood yielded the total RNA, with T cells left unselected. Points on this clonotype: The antigen remains unidentified.

Incorporation of UMIs carrying a 6-nucleotide sample barcode was performed by template switching. TCRdb processed the 5' RACE reads again and assigns one entry to each CDR3 protein, with no DNA. This sample's clone table lists around 190,000 distinct CDR3 sequences. This CDR3 comprises 14 residues. The clonotype comes from a human donor with ulcerative colitis or Crohn's disease, or a healthy co-twin of an affected twin (not recorded which). The J gene is TRBJ2-3, the V gene TRBV12-3 or TRBV12-4. Sequencing was carried out using blood. The CDR3 sequence: CASSLDSLTDTQYF.